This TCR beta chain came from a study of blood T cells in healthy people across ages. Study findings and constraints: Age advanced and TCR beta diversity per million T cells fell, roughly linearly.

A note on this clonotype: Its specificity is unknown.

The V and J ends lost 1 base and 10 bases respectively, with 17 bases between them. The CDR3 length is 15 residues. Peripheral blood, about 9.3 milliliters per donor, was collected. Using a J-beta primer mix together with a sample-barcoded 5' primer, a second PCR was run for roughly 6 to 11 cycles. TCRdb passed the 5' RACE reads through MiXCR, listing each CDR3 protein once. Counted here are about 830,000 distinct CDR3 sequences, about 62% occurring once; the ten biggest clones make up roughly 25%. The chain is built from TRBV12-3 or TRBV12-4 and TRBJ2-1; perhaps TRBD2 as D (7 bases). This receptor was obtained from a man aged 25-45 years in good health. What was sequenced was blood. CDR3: CASSLVEGGPREQFF. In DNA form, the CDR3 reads TGTGCCAGCAGTTTAGTTGAGGGGGGGCCAAGGGAGCAGTTCTTC.